This T cell receptor (beta chain) derives from a study of lymphopenia after photon versus proton radiotherapy. The study, taken as a whole, reports: Under photons, naive T cells and diversity fell while effector/memory populations rose. Oligoclonal CD8+ Temra expansion after nadir drove photon patients' diversity drop. Survival link was tested only in deceased patients; proton benefit remains a possibility. Post-nadir TCR diversity decline inversely tracked overall survival among those who died.

Here immunoSEQ multiplex PCR was the method, and the copy in TCRdb shows in-frame clones only, minus some. The repertoire includes fewer than 35,000 clones, 85% to 90% of them detected once, and around 6.7% sits in the top ten. With respect to this clone: Its antigen is still unknown.

The CDR3 is 13 residues long. The germline CDR1 and CDR2 sequences are SGDLS and YYNGEE. Trimming cost V 1 base and J 2 bases, with 6 bases left between them. V is TRBV9 and J is TRBJ1-1; D is ambiguous. The origin of this receptor is a woman between 70 and 85 years old with pancreatic cancer. Some clones in this sample may be carry-over from other donors' samples. The starting material was peripheral blood, obtained from a patient treated with proton-based radiotherapy. The CDR3 DNA sequence: TGTGCCAGCAGCGTAACACTAAACACTGAAGCTTTCTTT. Its translation: CASSVTLNTEAFF.